This T cell receptor (beta chain) was retrieved from a study of T-cell memory formation after mild COVID-19. Study results and caveats: CD4+ contracting clones were mainly CM and EM; CD8+ ones, EMRA.

5'RACE primed at constant segments yielded TCR alpha and TCR beta cDNA libraries bearing sample barcodes and UMIs. TCRdb analysed the 5' RACE reads with MiXCR anew, one entry per CDR3 protein. The sample lists 240,000 or so distinct CDR3 sequences, 8% to 10% occurring once. Notes on this clonotype: Its antigen is unknown.

The receptor comes from a man between 18 and 29 years old who had mild COVID-19 (a few samples of this study predate the infection). Cell type and time point are not known. The sequencing input was PBMCs or a T cell subset sorted from them (not recorded which).

The CDR3 DNA follows: TGTGCCAGCAGCGTATCTAGCTTACGGGGAGATACGCAGTATTTT. It yields the protein CASSVSSLRGDTQYF. V is TRBV9 and J is TRBJ2-3; D perhaps matches TRBD2 (5 bases). The length of the CDR3 is 15 residues. CDR1 SGDLS and CDR2 YYNGEE come from the germline V gene. Trimming removed 1 base at V and 5 bases at J, with 14 bases between.